These T cell receptor beta chains were read from a single sample in a study of blood T cell repertoires in COVID-19. The table came from immunoSEQ multiplex PCR; TCRdb's copy has only in-frame clones and leaves some out. The data contain 140,000 to 150,000 clones, approximately 88% of them singletons. Material: peripheral blood. All receptors derive from a woman aged 50 to 65 with acute or convalescent COVID-19. Both conserved end residues are part of each CDR3. A D gene is named only where the DNA matches it firmly. The size field is filled for only some rows; it gives once, few, many or a size class.

TRBJ2-5 | - | TRBD2 | TRBV10-3 | TGTGCCATCAGTGAATCGAAAGCTAGCGGACCAGAGACCCAGTACTTC | CAISESKASGPETQYF
TRBJ2-1 | - | TRBD2 | TRBV5-1 | TGCGCCAGCATGGCGGTCGGGACTAGCGGGAGTGTCGATGAGCAGTTCTTC | CASMAVGTSGSVDEQFF
TRBJ1-4 | - | TRBD1 | TRBV18 | TGTGCCAGCTCACCCGACAGGGCTGGTGAAAAACTGTTTTTT | CASSPDRAGEKLFF
TRBJ2-3 | few | - | TRBV9 | TGTGCCAGCAGCGCGGTTGGGCAGTCCACAGATACGCAGTATTTT | CASSAVGQSTDTQYF
TRBJ1-1 | - | TRBD1 | TRBV29-1 | TGCAGCGTTGACTCAGGGACAGGGTTTATGAACACTGAAGCTTTCTTT | CSVDSGTGFMNTEAFF
TRBJ2-3 | - | - | TRBV7-9 | TGTGCCAGCAGCTCTACAGGGTCTAGCACAGATACGCAGTATTTT | CASSSTGSSTDTQYF
TRBJ1-1 | - | TRBD1 | TRBV19 | TGTGCCAGTAGGAGGACAGGGAACACTGAAGCTTTCTTT | CASRRTGNTEAFF
TRBJ1-2 | - | - | TRBV12-5 | TGTGCTAGTGGTTTGGTACAAGGGAGAACTAACTATGGCTACACCTTC | CASGLVQGRTNYGYTF
TRBJ2-2 | - | TRBD2 | TRBV5-4 | TGTGCCAGCAGCGTGCGTACTAGCGGCTACACCGGGGAGCTGTTTTTT | CASSVRTSGYTGELFF
TRBJ1-2 | - | TRBD1 | TRBV27 | TGTGCCAGCAGTTTGGGGGGACAGTATGGCTACACCTTC | CASSLGGQYGYTF